This T cell receptor beta chain was recovered during a study of control samples from healthy donors and cancer patients. The CDR3 sequence is 13 residues long. CDR1 and CDR2 (germline): SGHDT, YYEEEE. The V gene lost 1 base and the J gene lost 2 bases, with 7 bases spanning the gap. The repertoire was sequenced with immunoSEQ multiplex PCR; TCRdb's copy has only in-frame clones and lacks some. The table has around 50,000 clones, 75% to 95% seen once. This clone showed up just a few times. This chain joins TRBV5-6 and TRBJ2-7, with D hard to call. Material for sequencing was PBMCs. This TCR was recovered from a man aged 25 to 40 with colorectal cancer. The CDR3 bases are TGTGCCAGCAGCTTGTATGCCGCCTACGAGCAGTACTTC. Its protein product is CASSLYAAYEQYF.